The present T cell receptor beta chain was sequenced within a study of low-dose radiotherapy and immunotherapy resistance in tumors. This clonotype came up many times. The sample's time point: before trial treatment. Alpha- and beta-chain coverage of first-strand cDNA came from TRAV- and TRBV-specific primers. The PCR that amplified TCRs ran for approximately 20 cycles, relying on a constant-region primer and a V-primer adapter. TCRdb re-called the reads with MiXCR, one entry per CDR3 protein. This sample has some 85,000 distinct CDR3 sequences; 15% to 20% occur once, and the top ten carry more than 4.5%. Losses at the gene ends were 5 bases for V and 3 bases for J; bases not matched to a gene: 5. This CDR3 is 15 amino acids long. Per germline, CDR1 DFQATT and CDR2 SNEGSKA (reference sequence).

The V and J genes are TRBV20-1 and TRBJ2-1; TRBD2 matches at 12 bases. Source: PBMCs, taken before treatment. The receptor's source is a male donor with prostate cancer. Written as DNA, the CDR3 is TGCAGTGCTGCCCCGGGACTAGCGGGCTACAATGAGCAGTTCTTC. Translated, it gives CSAAPGLAGYNEQFF.